This TCR beta chain was recorded in a study of technical replicates of blood from a handful of donors. Regarding this clone: Other DNA sequences in this sample translate to the same CDR3.

TCRdb keeps only in-frame clones here, not all; method: immunoSEQ multiplex PCR. The table shows tens of thousands of clones, with around 87% occurring only once. The clonotype comes from a human donor in good health. Some clones in this sample may be carry-over from other donors' samples. The sequencing sample was made of PBMCs.

In DNA form, the CDR3 reads TGTGCCAGCAGCTTAGTGGGACAGACCTACGAGCAGTACTTC. Amino acids: CASSLVGQTYEQYF. The chain recombines TRBV7-2 with TRBJ2-7; 7 nucleotides agree with TRBD1. Germline CDR1 and CDR2: SGHTA and FQGNSA. V shed 1 base and J 2 bases; nucleotides not matched to a gene: 2. This CDR3 is built from 14 residues.